The clone carrying this T cell receptor beta chain came up a few times. This sample stems from a study of blood T cells in healthy people across ages. This CDR3 is 15 amino acids long. Trimming at V came to 6 bases and at J to 10 bases, leaving 14 bases not matched to a gene. The V gene's germline CDR1 is DFQATT and CDR2 SNEGSKA (reference sequence). Through a sample-barcoded 5' primer and a J-beta primer mix, a second PCR was run for roughly 6 to 12 cycles. MiXCR, applied by TCRdb to the 5' RACE reads, yields one record per CDR3 protein. This sample yields more than 800,000 distinct CDR3 sequences, of which 40% to 45% are seen a single time; 18% belongs to the top ten.

The chain has TRBV20-1 and TRBJ2-1, with 11 bases identical to TRBD1. Material for sequencing was blood. This TCR came from an older woman in good health. The DNA for the CDR3 is TGCAGTGCGCGGACAGGGGGCTATCGAATGGGGGAGCAGTTCTTC. It specifies CSARTGGYRMGEQFF.